The count of the clone carrying this T cell receptor beta chain is one. Its specificity is not known. V shed 5 bases, J shed 5 bases, and the junction held 12 bases outside the gene matches. Germline V gives CDR1 LNHNV, CDR2 YYDKDF (reference sequence). The CDR3 contains 16 residues. Some clones are missing from TCRdb's copy, which holds only in-frame ones; the method was immunoSEQ multiplex PCR. The data contain roughly 24,000 clones, about 89% of them seen just once; the ten biggest clones take up 20% to 25%. This sample was taken from a study of T cells in localized non-small cell lung cancer. Overall study findings and caveats: Sequencing was restricted to one tumor region; therefore, heterogeneity remains possible. In adjacent lung appeared a median about 58 of the top 100 tumor clones.

The chain has TRBV15 and TRBJ1-5, with 7 positions matching TRBD1. The origin of this receptor is a man aged 35-69 years with stage I squamous cell lung carcinoma. The sequencing here drew on peripheral blood, taken before any cancer treatment. The CDR3 is CATSRDRDRVDQPQHF. The CDR3 DNA reads as TGTGCCACCAGCCGCGATCGTGACAGGGTGGATCAGCCCCAGCATTTT. Full variable domain (rest looked up from reference TRBV15 and TRBJ1-5): DAMVIQNPRYQVTQFGKPVTLSCSQTLNHNVMYWYQQKSSQAPKLLFHYYDKDFNNEADTPDNFQSRRPNTSFCFLDIRSPGLGDTAMYLCATSRDRDRVDQPQHFGDGTRLSIL.